What follows describes a single T cell receptor beta chain. Antigen: not known. This record belongs to a study of cytomegalovirus exposure and HLA in healthy donors. Primers: 60 Vbeta forward and 13 Jbeta reverse. Repertoires were generated with immunoSEQ multiplex PCR, while TCRdb's copy carries only in-frame clones and drops some. The sample records approximately 130,000 clones, more than 80% being singletons. Study-wide results and caveats: Later analysis reportedly placed an Asian-associated ancestry cluster below the roughly 670-donor mean in N-insertions.

V lost 5 bases to trimming and J lost 4 bases, with 2 bases between them. CDR1 SGHTA and CDR2 FQGNSA come from the germline V gene. The CDR3 consists of 11 residues. The sequenced sample was PBMCs. The clonotype comes from a woman in her twenties or thirties in good health and CMV-seropositive. This sequence joins TRBV7-2 and TRBJ2-2; D unresolved. CDR3 residues: CASSLTGELFF. CDR3 nucleotide sequence: TGTGCCAGCAGCCTCACCGGGGAGCTGTTTTTT. The full variable domain, rest sourced from reference TRBV7-2 and TRBJ2-2, is GAGVSQSPSNKVTEKGKDVELRCDPISGHTALYWYRQSLGQGLEFLIYFQGNSAPDKSGLPSDRFSAERTGGSVSTLTIQRTQQEDSAVYLCASSLTGELFFGEGSRLTVL.